The sequence of this T cell receptor beta chain was determined in a study of blood T cells in healthy people across ages. Next came a second PCR, run for about 6 to 12 cycles, which used a sample-barcoded 5' primer along with a J-beta primer mix. TCRdb re-derived calls from the 5' RACE reads in MiXCR, one entry per CDR3 protein. The sample consists of 1.5 million to 2 million distinct CDR3 sequences, about 35% of them appearing once. About this clonotype itself: Its specificity is not known. A read error is possible here, since a much larger clone lies one base away.

Study-wide results and limits: Possibly, changes in expanded clonotypes were confounded because donor CMV status was unknown.

From germline, CDR1 is ENHRY and CDR2 SYGVKD. The CDR3 is made up of 18 amino acids. Losses at the gene ends were 3 bases for V and 11 bases for J; bases not matched to a gene: 20. This TCR came from a woman aged 25 to 39 in good health. Material: blood. The chain employs TRBV10-3 and TRBJ2-5; 11 bases are a match to TRBD2. This CDR3 reads CAISEPGLAVPSPYAQYF. The DNA for the CDR3 is TGTGCCATCAGTGAACCGGGACTAGCGGTTCCTTCCCCCTACGCGCAGTACTTC.